These 2 T cell receptor beta chains were all obtained from the same sample, sequenced in a study of T-cell memory formation after mild COVID-19. TCRdb recomputed calls from the 5' RACE reads with MiXCR, one row per CDR3 protein. The data contain approximately 250,000 distinct CDR3 sequences, 15% to 20% of them singletons. The specimen was PBMCs or a T cell subset sorted from them (not recorded which). Receptors were obtained from a man aged 18 to 30 who had mild COVID-19 (a few samples of this study predate the infection). Cell type and time point are not known.

In its sample, this clonotype was seen many times. CDR3 amino acids: CASSFGGAADTQYF. For the CDR3, the DNA is TGCGCCAGCAGCTTCGGGGGGGCTGCAGATACGCAGTATTTT. The V and J genes are TRBV5-1 and TRBJ2-3, with TRBD2 matching 8 bases. This CDR3 contains 14 residues. Germline-derived CDR1 and CDR2 are SGHRS and YFSETQ. V trimming: 2 bases; J trimming: 4 bases; junction bases outside the gene matches: 3. Full variable domain (missing parts from reference TRBV5-1 and TRBJ2-3): KAGVTQTPRYLIKTRGQQVTLSCSPISGHRSVSWYQQTPGQGLQFLFEYFSETQRNKGNFPGRFSGRQFSNSRSEMNVSTLELGDSALYLCASSFGGAADTQYFGPGTRLTVL.

In this sample, this clonotype turned up a few times. The chain is built from TRBV6-2 or TRBV6-3 and TRBJ2-2; D is possibly TRBD1 or TRBD2 (5 bases each). Germline CDR1 is MNHEY and CDR2 is SVGEGT. The V gene lost 6 bases and the J gene lost 0 bases, with 29 bases spanning the gap. This CDR3 is 21 amino acids long. CDR3 sequence (DNA): TGTGCCAGCAGCGGTCGCCCGATGGGACGGACTTTGGGACCGAACACCGGGGAGCTGTTTTTT. Its translation: CASSGRPMGRTLGPNTGELFF.